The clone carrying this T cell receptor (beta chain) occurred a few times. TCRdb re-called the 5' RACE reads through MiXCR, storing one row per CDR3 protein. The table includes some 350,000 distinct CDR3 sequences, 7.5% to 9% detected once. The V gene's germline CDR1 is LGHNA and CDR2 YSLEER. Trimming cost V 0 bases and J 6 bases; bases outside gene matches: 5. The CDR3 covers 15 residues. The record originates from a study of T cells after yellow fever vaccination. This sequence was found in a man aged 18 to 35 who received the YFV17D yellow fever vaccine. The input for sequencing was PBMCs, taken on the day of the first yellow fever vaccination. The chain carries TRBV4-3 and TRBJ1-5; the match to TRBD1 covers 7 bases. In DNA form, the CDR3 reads TGCGCCAGCAGCCAAGATCCGGGACAGCCTCAGCCCCAGCATTTT. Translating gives CASSQDPGQPQPQHF.